This entry lists 25 T cell receptor beta chains sequenced from one sample in a study of cytomegalovirus exposure and HLA in healthy donors. This PCR relied on a set of 60 Vbeta primers and 13 Jbeta primers. TCRdb keeps only in-frame clones here, not all; method: immunoSEQ multiplex PCR. The sample contains under 150,000 clones, approximately 68% of which appear only once. Material for sequencing was PBMCs. Receptors originate from a man under 40 in good health and CMV-seropositive.

The chain carries TRBV7-2 and TRBJ2-1, with D possibly TRBD2 on 5 matching bases. The CDR3 has 15 amino acids. Germline CDR1 SGHTA, CDR2 FQGNSA. Trimming took 5 bases from V and 4 from J, leaving 15 bases between them. CDR3: CASSEPGKPYNEQFF. Written as DNA, the CDR3 is TGTGCCAGCAGCGAACCGGGAAAGCCTTACAATGAGCAGTTCTTC. The full variable domain, completed using reference TRBV7-2 and TRBJ2-1, is GAGVSQSPSNKVTEKGKDVELRCDPISGHTALYWYRQSLGQGLEFLIYFQGNSAPDKSGLPSDRFSAERTGGSVSTLTIQRTQQEDSAVYLCASSEPGKPYNEQFFGPGTRLTVL.

V and J are TRBV29-1 and TRBJ2-2, with 10 bases fitting TRBD1. Trimming took 3 bases from V and 1 from J; bases not matched to a gene: 5. The CDR3 runs to 16 residues. Per germline, CDR1 SQVTM and CDR2 ANQGSEA. The CDR3 nucleotides are TGCAGCGTTGAGGGGGACAGGGGATTGAACACCGGGGAGCTGTTTTTT. It codes for CSVEGDRGLNTGELFF.

The chain carries TRBV5-1 and TRBJ1-1; TRBD1 matches at 7 bases. CDR1 and CDR2 (germline): SGHRS, YFSETQ. This CDR3 has 15 residues. V shed 4 bases, J shed 1 base, and the junction held 7 bases outside the gene matches. The CDR3 DNA reads as TGCGCCAGCAGCGGGGGCGGGACAGCGAACACTGAAGCTTTCTTT. Translating gives CASSGGGTANTEAFF. The full variable domain, its missing parts supplied by reference TRBV5-1 and TRBJ1-1, is KAGVTQTPRYLIKTRGQQVTLSCSPISGHRSVSWYQQTPGQGLQFLFEYFSETQRNKGNFPGRFSGRQFSNSRSEMNVSTLELGDSALYLCASSGGGTANTEAFFGQGTRLTVV.

About this clone itself: The DNA is left out, because the CDR3 cannot be placed on it with certainty; the CDR3 is given as TCRdb lists it. The rearrangement links TRBV28 to TRBJ2-1; the listed D gene, TRBD2, was not tested against the DNA. Germline V lookup: CDR1 MDHEN, CDR2 SYDVKM. Ends included, the CDR3 has 12 residues. This chain's CDR3 is CASSFLEIGQFF.

This chain uses TRBV28 with TRBJ1-1; TRBD1 matches at 8 bases. Germline V CDR1 and CDR2: MDHEN, SYDVKM. The CDR3 totals 17 residues. V shed 0 bases and J 4 bases; nucleotides not matched to a gene: 10. The CDR3 DNA sequence: TGTGCCAGCAGTTTATGGGCAACCGGACAGGGCCGCACTGAAGCTTTCTTT. The encoded protein is CASSLWATGQGRTEAFF.

For this clone: Other nucleotide sequences in the sample specify the same CDR3. This chain connects TRBV5-1 to TRBJ1-4; 10 bases fit TRBD1. CDR3 length: 14 amino acids. Losses at the gene ends were 2 bases for V and 7 bases for J; bases not matched to a gene: 2. Germline V lookup: CDR1 SGHRS, CDR2 YFSETQ. The CDR3 loop is CASSLGQGGEKLFF. The DNA for the CDR3 is TGCGCCAGCAGCTTAGGACAGGGGGGTGAAAAACTGTTTTTT.

The chain carries TRBV27 and TRBJ2-7; 11 nucleotides align to TRBD2. With V trimmed by 8 bases and J by 5 bases, 14 bases remained unmatched. The CDR3 extends over 16 amino acids. Germline-derived CDR1 and CDR2 are MNHEY and SMNVEV (reference sequence). CDR3 residues: CASGRLLAGGTHEQYF. In DNA form, the CDR3 reads TGTGCCAGCGGTAGGCTGTTAGCGGGAGGGACCCACGAGCAGTACTTC.

This rearrangement joins TRBV4-3 to TRBJ2-1, with a possible D match to TRBD2 (7 bases). Germline V gene data show CDR1 as LGHNA and CDR2 as YSLEER. The CDR3 has 14 amino acids. V gave up 0 bases and J gave up 7 bases, with 10 bases separating them. CDR3 amino acids: CASSQEGRGNEQFF. In nucleotides, the CDR3 is TGCGCCAGCAGCCAAGAGGGGAGGGGGAATGAGCAGTTCTTC.

This chain joins TRBV5-1 and TRBJ2-1, with 9 nucleotides matching TRBD1. The CDR3 length is 16 residues. With 3 bases clipped from V and 5 bases from J, the junction kept 9 bases outside the gene matches. Germline V gene lookup returns CDR1 SGHRS and CDR2 YFSETQ. CDR3 residues: CASSYSPDRGNNEQFF. The DNA for the CDR3 is TGCGCCAGCAGCTATTCGCCGGACAGGGGCAACAATGAGCAGTTCTTC. The variable domain in full, completed from reference TRBV5-1 and TRBJ2-1, reads KAGVTQTPRYLIKTRGQQVTLSCSPISGHRSVSWYQQTPGQGLQFLFEYFSETQRNKGNFPGRFSGRQFSNSRSEMNVSTLELGDSALYLCASSYSPDRGNNEQFFGPGTRLTVL.

This clone occurred a few times. This chain uses TRBV6-5 with TRBJ1-1; 9 nucleotides line up with TRBD1. Germline assignment: CDR1 MNHEY and CDR2 SVGAGI. The CDR3 covers 14 residues. With 6 bases clipped from V and 2 bases from J, the junction kept 4 bases outside the gene matches. The DNA for the CDR3 is TGTGCCAGCAGACATACAGGGGGCAACACTGAAGCTTTCTTT. Amino acid sequence: CASRHTGGNTEAFF.

This clone has only one observation. The chain uses TRBV2 and TRBJ2-7; 9 bases are a match to TRBD1. The junction had 2 bases not matched to a gene; V was cut back by 8 bases and J by 3 bases. This CDR3 is built from 12 residues. Germline CDR1 is SNHLY and CDR2 is FYNNEI. For the CDR3, the DNA is TGTGCCAGCTGGGGACAGGGCTACGAGCAGTACTTC. Protein sequence: CASWGQGYEQYF.

J is TRBJ1-2 and V is TRBV2, with D possibly TRBD1 on 6 matching bases. Germline lookup yields CDR1 SNHLY and CDR2 FYNNEI. Trimming left V 6 bases short and J 8 bases short, with 19 bases between. The CDR3 is made up of 14 amino acids. The CDR3 loop is CASRALQGTEGYTF. CDR3 nucleotides: TGTGCCAGCAGAGCACTACAGGGTACGGAGGGCTACACCTTC.

The rearrangement links TRBV18 to TRBJ1-1; 7 nucleotides agree with TRBD1. Per the germline V gene, CDR1 is KGHSH and CDR2 is LQKENI. V trimming: 4 bases; J trimming: 5 bases; junction bases outside the gene matches: 4. This CDR3 comprises 13 residues. The chain's CDR3 is CASSLTGRTEAFF. CDR3 nucleotides: TGTGCCAGCTCACTGACAGGGAGGACTGAAGCTTTCTTT.

To note about this clone: Mismatch with germline at one junction end may stem from a read error. The V call is TRBV7-7, the J call TRBJ2-5, with D perhaps TRBD1 (6 bases). Germline loops: CDR1 SSHAT, CDR2 FNYEAQ (reference sequence). The CDR3 length is 14 residues. The CDR3 bases are TGTGCTAGCAGCTTAGAATGGACAGAAGAGACCCAGTACTTC. It specifies CASSLEWTEETQYF.

This clone was seen a single time. The rearrangement joins TRBV2 to TRBJ2-1; the match to TRBD1 covers 10 bases. V lost 6 bases, J lost 7 bases, and 3 bases stayed unmatched. Per the germline V gene, CDR1 is SNHLY and CDR2 is FYNNEI. The CDR3 contains 13 residues. DNA of the CDR3: TGTGCCAGCAGACGGGACAGGGGAAATGAGCAGTTCTTC. This codes for CASRRDRGNEQFF.

This clone was detected only a few times. The chain uses TRBV7-2 and TRBJ2-7; TRBD2 agrees at 10 bases. Germline V gives CDR1 SGHTA, CDR2 FQGNSA. J lost 2 bases, V lost 4 bases, and 8 bases had no gene match. This CDR3 region has 16 residues. CDR3 sequence reads: CASSSRGLALTYEQYF. The CDR3 coding sequence is TGTGCCAGCAGCTCCAGGGGACTAGCGCTTACCTACGAGCAGTACTTC.

The chain is built from TRBV28 and TRBJ2-2; D is unclear. The CDR3 is 16 amino acids. The germline gives CDR1 MDHEN, CDR2 SYDVKM. V was trimmed by 1 base and J by 5 bases, leaving 14 bases between them. The CDR3: CASSLYKTRSTGELFF. The CDR3 DNA reads TGTGCCAGCAGTTTATATAAGACAAGGTCGACCGGGGAGCTGTTTTTT.

This sequence joins TRBV9 and TRBJ2-5; D may be TRBD2 (6 bases). V lost 2 bases to trimming and J lost 1 base, with 15 bases between them. The CDR3 covers 16 residues. Germline V gene sequence: CDR1 SGDLS, CDR2 YYNGEE. CDR3 in amino acids: CASSVDSGLSQETQYF. The DNA of the CDR3 is TGTGCCAGCAGCGTGGACTCGGGACTGAGCCAAGAGACCCAGTACTTC.

As DNA, the CDR3 is TGCAGTGCTAGCTACAGGGACGAGCAGTACTTC. This codes for CSASYRDEQYF. The J gene is TRBJ2-7, the V gene TRBV20-1; tentative D call: TRBD1 (6 bases). V lost 3 bases and J lost 5, with 8 bases in between. Germline V gives CDR1 DFQATT, CDR2 SNEGSKA (reference sequence). The length of the CDR3 is 11 residues.

This clone was seen only a few times. The CDR3 nucleotides read TGCGCCAGCAGCTGGACAGGGAACTACGAGCAGTACTTC. Protein sequence: CASSWTGNYEQYF. The chain couples TRBV5-1 to TRBJ2-7; 8 nucleotides align to TRBD1. The V and J ends lost 3 bases and 3 bases, in that order; junction bases with no gene match: 2. This CDR3 contains 13 residues. CDR1 and CDR2 (germline): SGHRS, YFSETQ.

The chain has TRBV7-3 and TRBJ2-3; 9 nucleotides agree with TRBD2. CDR3 length: 17 residues. The germline gives CDR1 SGHTA, CDR2 FQGTGA. The V gene end was trimmed by 5 bases and the J gene end by 0 bases; junction bases not matched to a gene: 9. The CDR3 here is CASSAGGRGTSTDTQYF. As DNA, the CDR3 is TGTGCCAGCAGCGCGGGGGGGCGGGGCACTAGCACAGATACGCAGTATTTT.

The chain uses TRBV5-4 and TRBJ1-4; 8 bases align to TRBD1. Trimming took 2 bases from V and 7 from J; bases not matched to a gene: 7. The CDR3 has 15 residues. CDR1 SGHNT and CDR2 YYREEE come from the germline V gene (reference sequence). The CDR3 region has the DNA TGTGCCAGCAGCTTCCGACAGGGGATTGGTGAAAAACTGTTTTTT. It is translated as CASSFRQGIGEKLFF.

The chain employs TRBV4-1 and TRBJ1-1, with a possible D match to TRBD1 (6 bases). The CDR3 totals 14 residues. V lost 5 bases and J 9 bases, leaving 19 bases between the germline ends. Germline CDR1 reads MGHRA; CDR2 reads YSYEKL. The CDR3 loop is CASSAAGTRVQAFF. CDR3 sequence (DNA): TGCGCCAGCAGCGCCGCCGGGACACGGGTACAAGCTTTCTTT.

The chain uses TRBV27 and TRBJ2-7; 7 bases map to TRBD2. CDR3 length: 14 amino acids. Germline V gives CDR1 MNHEY, CDR2 SMNVEV (reference sequence). The V gene end was trimmed by 10 bases and the J gene end by 4 bases; junction bases not matched to a gene: 13. CDR3 coding DNA: TGTGCCACCGCCGGCGCGGGAGAGGGGTACGAGCAGTACTTC. It yields the protein CATAGAGEGYEQYF.

The table lists this clone with a count of one. The chain combines TRBV9 with TRBJ2-2, with a tentative D call TRBD2 (5 bases). With 4 bases removed from V and 1 base from J, the gap between germline ends came to 14 bases. The CDR3 is 16 residues long. Looked up from germline, CDR1 is SGDLS and CDR2 is YYNGEE. Here the CDR3 reads CASSPQSGWNTGELFF. CDR3 DNA: TGTGCCAGCAGCCCGCAGTCGGGGTGGAACACCGGGGAGCTGTTTTTT.